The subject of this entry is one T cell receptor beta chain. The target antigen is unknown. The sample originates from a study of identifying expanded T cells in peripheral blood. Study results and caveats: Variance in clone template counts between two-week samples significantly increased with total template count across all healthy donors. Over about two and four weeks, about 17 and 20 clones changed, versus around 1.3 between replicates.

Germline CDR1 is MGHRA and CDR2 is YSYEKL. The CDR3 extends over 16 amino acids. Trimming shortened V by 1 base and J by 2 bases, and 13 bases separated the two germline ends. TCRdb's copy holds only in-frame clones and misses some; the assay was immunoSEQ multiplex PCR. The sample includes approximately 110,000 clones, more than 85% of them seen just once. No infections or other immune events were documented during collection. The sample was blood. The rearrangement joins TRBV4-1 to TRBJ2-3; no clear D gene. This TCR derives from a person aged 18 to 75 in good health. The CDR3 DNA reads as TGCGCCAGCAGCCAAGCCGGGCACCCAAACACAGATACGCAGTATTTT. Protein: CASSQAGHPNTDTQYF.